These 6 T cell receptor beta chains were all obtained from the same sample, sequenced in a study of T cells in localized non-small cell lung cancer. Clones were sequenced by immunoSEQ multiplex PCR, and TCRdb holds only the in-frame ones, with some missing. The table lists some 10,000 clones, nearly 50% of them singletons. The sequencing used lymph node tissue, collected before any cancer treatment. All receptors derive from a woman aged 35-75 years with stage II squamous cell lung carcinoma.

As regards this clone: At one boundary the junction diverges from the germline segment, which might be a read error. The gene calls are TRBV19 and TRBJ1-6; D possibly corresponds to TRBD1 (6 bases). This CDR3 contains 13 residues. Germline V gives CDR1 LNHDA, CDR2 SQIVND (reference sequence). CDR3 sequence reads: CASSTEGVSPFHF. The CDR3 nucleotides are TGTGCCAGTAGTACCGAGGGGGTTTCACCCTTCCACTTT. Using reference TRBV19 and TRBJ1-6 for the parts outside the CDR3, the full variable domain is DGGITQSPKYLFRKEGQNVTLSCEQNLNHDAMYWYRQDPGQGLRLIYYSQIVNDFQKGDIAEGYSVSREKKESFPLTVTSAQKNPTAFYLCASSTEGVSPFHFGNGTRLTVT.

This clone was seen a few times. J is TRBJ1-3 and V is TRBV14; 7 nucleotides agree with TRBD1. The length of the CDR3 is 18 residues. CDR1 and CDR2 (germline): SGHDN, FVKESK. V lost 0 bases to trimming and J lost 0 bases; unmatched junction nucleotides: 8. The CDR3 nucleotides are TGTGCCAGCAGCCAAGACCCCGGACAGGCGAGCTCTGGAAACACCATATATTTT. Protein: CASSQDPGQASSGNTIYF.

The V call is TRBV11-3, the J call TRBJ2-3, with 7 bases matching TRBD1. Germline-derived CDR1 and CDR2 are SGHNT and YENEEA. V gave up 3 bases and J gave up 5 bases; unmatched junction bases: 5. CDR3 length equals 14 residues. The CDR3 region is CASSLVQGEDTQYF. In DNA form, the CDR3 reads TGTGCCAGCAGCTTGGTCCAGGGGGAAGATACGCAGTATTTT.

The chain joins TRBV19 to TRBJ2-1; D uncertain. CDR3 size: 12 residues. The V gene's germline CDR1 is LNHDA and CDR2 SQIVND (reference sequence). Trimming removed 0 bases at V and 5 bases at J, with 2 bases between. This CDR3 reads CASSIENNEQFF. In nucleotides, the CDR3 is TGTGCCAGTAGTATAGAGAACAATGAGCAGTTCTTC.

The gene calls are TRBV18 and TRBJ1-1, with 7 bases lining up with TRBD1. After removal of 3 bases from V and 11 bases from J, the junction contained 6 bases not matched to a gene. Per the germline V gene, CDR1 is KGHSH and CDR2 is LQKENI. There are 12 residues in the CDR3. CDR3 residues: CASSPTGLEAFF. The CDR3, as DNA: TGTGCCAGCTCACCGACAGGGTTGGAGGCTTTCTTT.

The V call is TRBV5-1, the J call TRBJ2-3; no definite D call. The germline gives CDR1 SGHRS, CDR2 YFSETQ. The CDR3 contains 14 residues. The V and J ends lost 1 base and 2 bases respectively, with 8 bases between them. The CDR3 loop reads CASSLRTITDTQYF. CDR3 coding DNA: TGCGCCAGCAGCTTGAGAACCATCACAGATACGCAGTATTTT.